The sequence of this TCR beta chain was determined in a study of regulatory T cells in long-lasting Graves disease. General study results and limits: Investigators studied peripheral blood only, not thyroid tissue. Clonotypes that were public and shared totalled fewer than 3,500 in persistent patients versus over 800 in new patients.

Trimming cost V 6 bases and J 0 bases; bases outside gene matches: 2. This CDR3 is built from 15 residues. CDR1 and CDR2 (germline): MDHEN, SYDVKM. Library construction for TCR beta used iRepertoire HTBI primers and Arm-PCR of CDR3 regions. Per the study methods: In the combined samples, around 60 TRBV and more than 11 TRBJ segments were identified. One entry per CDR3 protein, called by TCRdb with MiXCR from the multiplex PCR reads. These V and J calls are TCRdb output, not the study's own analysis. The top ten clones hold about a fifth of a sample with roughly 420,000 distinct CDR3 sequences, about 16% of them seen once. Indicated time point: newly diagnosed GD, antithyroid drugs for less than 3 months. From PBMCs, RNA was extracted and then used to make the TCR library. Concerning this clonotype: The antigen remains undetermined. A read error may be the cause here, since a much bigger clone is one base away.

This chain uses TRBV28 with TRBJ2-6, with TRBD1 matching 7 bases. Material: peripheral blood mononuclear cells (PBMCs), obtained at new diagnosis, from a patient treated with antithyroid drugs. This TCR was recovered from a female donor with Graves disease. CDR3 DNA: TGTGCCAGCAGACAGGGGAGCTCTGGGGCCAACGTCCTGACTTTC. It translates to CASRQGSSGANVLTF.